Sequencing of this T cell receptor (beta chain) was carried out in a study of T cells in Graves' hyperthyroidism and ophthalmopathy. RNA transcripts provided the source from which TCR beta CDR3 regions were amplified. HTBI primers were the set used in a first-round RT-PCR of the TCR CDR3. TCRdb reprocessed the multiplex PCR reads with MiXCR, giving one entry per CDR3 protein. The sample has about 840,000 distinct CDR3 sequences, over 35% seen once; the top ten hold 8% to 9%. This clonotype showed up many times. The antigen remains unidentified. Recently diagnosed hyperthyroidism of less than 2 months' duration affected patients aged 18 to 65. Study-wide findings and caveats: Peripheral blood also featured most of the thyroid clonotypes expanded above 0.001.

The V end was cut by 5 bases, the J end by 8 bases, with 16 bases between. The germline CDR1 and CDR2 sequences are SNHLY and FYNNEI. The CDR3 consists of 14 residues. The sample was blood. The clonotype comes from a young man with Graves' hyperthyroidism. The chain couples TRBV2 to TRBJ1-5; TRBD1 is a possible D gene (6 bases). The CDR3 sequence: CASSPTGSSKPQHF. In DNA form, the CDR3 reads TGTGCCAGCAGTCCCACAGGGTCCAGCAAGCCCCAGCATTTT. The variable domain in full, completed from reference TRBV2 and TRBJ1-5, reads EPEVTQTPSHQVTQMGQEVILRCVPISNHLYFYWYRQILGQKVEFLVSFYNNEISEKSEIFDDQFSVERPDGSNFTLKIRSTKLEDSAMYFCASSPTGSSKPQHFGDGTRLSIL.